This T cell receptor (beta chain) was recorded in a study of blood T cell repertoires in COVID-19. Study in general: Sources were T cells, B-cell-depleted T cells, or PBMCs; the material itself was cDNA or gDNA.

Losses at the gene ends were 3 bases for V and 6 bases for J; bases not matched to a gene: 0. This CDR3 region has 12 residues. Germline CDR1 reads KGHSH; CDR2 reads LQKENI. About this clone itself: Other DNA sequences within the sample encode an identical CDR3.

Recruits, aged roughly 18 to 89 years, lived in around 24 US areas. Clinical history reported by participants formed the basis on which cohorts were assigned. Authors' data handling: Amplification of reference gene primers was used by the study to estimate nucleated cell counts. Profiled with immunoSEQ multiplex PCR; TCRdb holds only in-frame clones, not every one. Clone size and V and J calls were adopted from that table, with D and trimming inferred from the DNA. The sample lists a few hundred thousand clones, just over 85% seen once, with less than 5% in the top ten. What was sequenced was PBMCs or T cells enriched from blood (not recorded which). V usage is TRBV18 and J usage is TRBJ2-3; 7 nucleotides align to TRBD2. The sequence derives from a woman aged 40 to 50 with acute COVID-19. CDR3 nucleotide sequence: TGTGCCAGCTCACCCGGGAGGGATACGCAGTATTTT. Protein: CASSPGRDTQYF.